This T cell receptor beta chain was identified in a study of human T cells and chemical hapten exposure. On the study more broadly: 2% DPC was applied to roughly 2 cm by roughly 2 cm of upper inner arm skin for sensitization. Overall study findings and caveats: With DPC sensitization, TCRs exceeding 1 in 1000 frequency showed no change.

Time point here: patch test 2, 6 weeks after DPC sensitization. Noted treatment: therapeutic diphenylcyclopropenone sensitization with weekly scalp DPC. Individual cDNA molecules each carried unique molecular identifiers attached by the library. MiXCR was run by TCRdb on the RACE reads, yielding one entry per CDR3 protein. The profile covers some 100,000 distinct CDR3 sequences, with over 7.5% appearing a single time and 2% to 2.5% taken by the ten largest. This clonotype was counted ten times or more. Its antigen remains unidentified. Losses at the gene ends were 5 bases for V and 5 bases for J; bases not matched to a gene: 11. This CDR3 spans 15 amino acids. CDR1 and CDR2 from the germline V gene are SNHLY and FYNNEI.

The sample here was whole blood, taken in connection with sensitization to the hapten diphenylcyclopropenone (DPC). This clonotype was obtained from a woman between 40 and 55 years old with alopecia areata. Some clones in this sample may be carry-over from other donors' samples. V usage is TRBV2 and J usage is TRBJ2-5; 7 bases match TRBD2. The CDR3 region is CASSRGGGRQETQYF. The CDR3 nucleotides read TGTGCCAGCAGTCGAGGCGGCGGGAGACAGGAGACCCAGTACTTC.